The present TCR beta chain was sequenced within a study of beta chain features in type 1 diabetes. A note on this clone: No antigen is known for it.

Sequencing targeted expressed TCRB transcripts, as all isolated RNA had been reverse transcribed. Sequencing used immunoSEQ multiplex PCR; TCRdb keeps in-frame clones, though not all of them. Here the sample spans around 310,000 clones, approximately 12% being singletons. Germline V CDR1 and CDR2: KGHSH, LQKENI. Trimming removed 3 bases at V and 4 bases at J, with 12 bases between. The length of the CDR3 is 14 residues. Every donor provided one heparinised blood draw, which averaged about 116 mL. CD4+ naive, central memory, regulatory and stem cell-like memory cells were sorted via CD45RO/CCR7/CD25/CD127/CD95/CD27. Study-level results: VDJ junctions sequenced from type 1 diabetes patients showed fewer insertions and more deletions. All four CD4+ subsets of Type 1 diabetes patients contained TCRB CDR3s that were moderately but significantly shorter.

The V gene is TRBV18, the J gene TRBJ1-2; perhaps TRBD1 as D (6 bases). This TCR was recovered from a woman aged 18-29 years with type 1 diabetes. Sequenced sample: naive CD4+ T cells from blood. The CDR3 DNA sequence: TGTGCCAGCTCACCCGACAGGATCCTCTATGGCTACACCTTC. It translates to CASSPDRILYGYTF.